These T cell receptor beta chains were read from a single sample in a study of siplizumab effects on memory and regulatory T cells. Using immunoSEQ multiplex PCR, the repertoire was profiled, and TCRdb retains in-frame clones only, with some absent. This sample has more than 85,000 clones; about 90% occur once, and the top ten carry approximately 0.73%. The sequencing sample was made of Tregs sorted from blood. The receptors originated from a human donor in good health. Each CDR3 is given with its conserved first and last residue. The order of the fields is J gene, CDR3 length, clone size, V gene, D gene, CDR3 DNA, CDR3 protein. The D gene is left open where the match is weak. Clone size is not always given. Where it is, it says once, few, many or a class for expanded clones.

J: TRBJ2-5
length: 11
size: .
V: TRBV5-1
D: .
DNA: TGCGCCAGCAGCCTGAGAGGGACCCAGTACTTC
CDR3: CASSLRGTQYF

J: TRBJ2-1
length: 16
size: .
V: TRBV7-2
D: .
DNA: TGTGCGATCAATCCCCAGGGTAGACTTGCCTACAATGAGCAGTTCTTC
CDR3: CAINPQGRLAYNEQFF

J: TRBJ2-7
length: 15
size: .
V: TRBV27
D: TRBD1
DNA: TGTGCCAGCAGTTTACAACAGGGGGCAGCGAGGGAGCAGTACTTC
CDR3: CASSLQQGAAREQYF

J: TRBJ1-1
length: 14
size: .
V: TRBV30
D: .
DNA: TGTGCCTGGAGTGTAGGGCAGCCGAACACTGAAGCTTTCTTT
CDR3: CAWSVGQPNTEAFF

J: TRBJ2-3
length: 13
size: .
V: TRBV10-3
D: TRBD2
DNA: TGTGCCATACTGAGCGGGGCCACAGATACGCAGTATTTT
CDR3: CAILSGATDTQYF

J: TRBJ1-6
length: 14
size: .
V: TRBV6-6
D: .
DNA: TGTGCCAGCAGTAACTGGGGCGATAATTCACCCCTCCACTTT
CDR3: CASSNWGDNSPLHF

J: TRBJ1-1
length: 14
size: .
V: TRBV5-1
D: TRBD1
DNA: TGCGCCAGCAGCTTGGGTAGGGACAGGGGGCATGCTTTCTTT
CDR3: CASSLGRDRGHAFF

J: TRBJ2-2
length: 17
size: .
V: TRBV5-1
D: .
DNA: TGCGCCAGCAGCTTGGCTGTGGATCCGTCGTACACCGGGGAGCTGTTTTTT
CDR3: CASSLAVDPSYTGELFF

J: TRBJ2-1
length: 12
size: .
V: TRBV19
D: .
DNA: TGTGCCAGTGGTTGGCCCTCGAAGGAGCAGTTCTTC
CDR3: CASGWPSKEQFF

J: TRBJ1-2
length: 12
size: few
V: TRBV2
D: .
DNA: TGTGCCAGCAGGCGCCTTGTCGAGGGCTACACCTTC
CDR3: CASRRLVEGYTF

J: TRBJ2-5
length: 17
size: .
V: TRBV4-2
D: .
DNA: TGTGCCAGCAGCCAAGCCCCCCTAGGGTTGGTAGGGGAGACCCAGTACTTC
CDR3: CASSQAPLGLVGETQYF

J: TRBJ2-1
length: 10
size: .
V: TRBV20-1
D: .
DNA: TGCAGTGCTAGAGGGACACGGCAGTTCTTC
CDR3: CSARGTRQFF

J: TRBJ1-3
length: 13
size: .
V: TRBV19
D: .
DNA: TGTGCCAGTAGTATGGAGGGCAGAAACACCATATATTTT
CDR3: CASSMEGRNTIYF

J: TRBJ2-3
length: 17
size: .
V: TRBV28
D: .
DNA: TGTGCCAGCAGTTTTTGGGGGAAGACAGCGGCCACAGATACGCAGTATTTT
CDR3: CASSFWGKTAATDTQYF

J: TRBJ2-7
length: 16
size: once
V: TRBV4-1
D: .
DNA: TGCGCCAGCAGCCAAGGTACCGGCGGATTTTTCTACGAGCAGTACTTC
CDR3: CASSQGTGGFFYEQYF

J: TRBJ2-2
length: 16
size: .
V: TRBV5-5
D: TRBD2
DNA: TGTGCCAGCAGCTTGAGGGGAGGGACCGACACCGGGGAGCTGTTTTTT
CDR3: CASSLRGGTDTGELFF

J: TRBJ2-2
length: 15
size: .
V: TRBV5-6
D: TRBD1
DNA: TGTGCCAGCAGCCCGGACAGGGGGTGGCACGGGGAGCTGTTTTTT
CDR3: CASSPDRGWHGELFF

J: TRBJ2-5
length: 14
size: few
V: TRBV19
D: .
DNA: TGTGCCAGTAGTCCTTACCGGGGCGGGGAGACCCAGTACTTC
CDR3: CASSPYRGGETQYF

J: TRBJ2-7
length: 18
size: .
V: TRBV5-1
D: TRBD2
DNA: TGCGCCAGCAGCCTCTGGACTAGCGGCTTCCGTGGGGGCCACGAGCAGTACTTC
CDR3: CASSLWTSGFRGGHEQYF

J: TRBJ1-5
length: 15
size: .
V: TRBV18
D: TRBD1
DNA: TGTGCCAGTAACGAACAGGGGAATAGCAATCAGCCCCAGCATTTT
CDR3: CASNEQGNSNQPQHF

J: TRBJ1-5
length: 15
size: .
V: TRBV19
D: .
DNA: TGTGCCAGTACCAAAAAACAGGAAACTTATCAGCCCCAGCATTTT
CDR3: CASTKKQETYQPQHF

J: TRBJ2-7
length: 14
size: .
V: TRBV19
D: .
DNA: TGTGCCACCTCAGGGGCGAAAAACTTCTACGAGCAGTACTTC
CDR3: CATSGAKNFYEQYF

J: TRBJ2-6
length: 13
size: .
V: TRBV28
D: .
DNA: TGTGCCTGCCGAGACTCTGGGGCCAACGTCCTGACTTTC
CDR3: CACRDSGANVLTF

J: TRBJ1-1
length: 12
size: .
V: TRBV6-1
D: .
DNA: TGTGCCAGCAGTGAAGTGGTGTCCGTAGCTTTCTTT
CDR3: CASSEVVSVAFF

J: TRBJ2-1
length: 14
size: .
V: TRBV4-1
D: TRBD2
DNA: TGCGCCAGCAGCCGTAGCGGGGGTTACAATGAGCAGTTCTTC
CDR3: CASSRSGGYNEQFF

J: TRBJ1-1
length: 15
size: .
V: TRBV18
D: .
DNA: TGTGCCAGCTCACCACAGGGTGCCGGGAACACTGAAGCTTTCTTT
CDR3: CASSPQGAGNTEAFF

J: TRBJ2-1
length: 14
size: .
V: TRBV7-9
D: .
DNA: TGTGCCAGCAGCTTCGGGACCAACTACAATGAGCAGTTCTTC
CDR3: CASSFGTNYNEQFF

J: TRBJ2-7
length: 14
size: .
V: TRBV10-1
D: .
DNA: TGCGCCAGAGCTACAGCTGGGGCCCTCTACGAGCAGTACTTC
CDR3: CARATAGALYEQYF

J: TRBJ2-5
length: 13
size: .
V: TRBV18
D: TRBD1
DNA: TGTGCCAGCTCATCAGGGGGCTGGGAGACCCAGTACTTC
CDR3: CASSSGGWETQYF

J: TRBJ2-7
length: 14
size: .
V: TRBV6-6
D: TRBD1
DNA: TGTGCCAGCAGTACGACGGGACAGTTCTACGAGCAGTACTTC
CDR3: CASSTTGQFYEQYF

J: TRBJ2-3
length: 16
size: .
V: TRBV5-1
D: TRBD2
DNA: TGCGCCAGCAGCTGGAGTACTAGCGGCCGCACAGATACGCAGTATTTT
CDR3: CASSWSTSGRTDTQYF

J: TRBJ2-5
length: 14
size: .
V: TRBV7-8
D: .
DNA: TGTGCCAGCAGCCCCCGGGCGGCGGGGGAGACCCAGTACTTC
CDR3: CASSPRAAGETQYF

J: TRBJ2-7
length: 13
size: once
V: TRBV25-1
D: .
DNA: TGTGCCAGCAGTGCAGACAGAACCTACGAGCAGTACTTC
CDR3: CASSADRTYEQYF

J: TRBJ2-4
length: 13
size: .
V: TRBV9
D: .
DNA: TGTGCCAGCAGCGTAGGCTGGGGGGACATTCAGTACTTC
CDR3: CASSVGWGDIQYF

J: TRBJ2-2
length: 15
size: .
V: TRBV7-2
D: TRBD2
DNA: TGTGCCAGCAGCCTAATCCCTAGCGGGAGCGGGGAGCTGTTTTTT
CDR3: CASSLIPSGSGELFF

J: TRBJ1-1
length: 14
size: .
V: TRBV5-1
D: TRBD1
DNA: TGCGCCAGCAGCCCAACCCAGGGGGCTTGGGGAGCTTTCTTT
CDR3: CASSPTQGAWGAFF

J: TRBJ1-2
length: 18
size: .
V: TRBV27
D: .
DNA: TGTGCCAGCAGTTTATCGGGACACGGATCTGTTCTATCCTATGGCTACACCTTC
CDR3: CASSLSGHGSVLSYGYTF

J: TRBJ2-7
length: 15
size: once
V: TRBV27
D: .
DNA: TGTGCCAGCAGTTCGGCCGGCGCAGGCTCCTACGAGCAGTACTTC
CDR3: CASSSAGAGSYEQYF

J: TRBJ2-6
length: 14
size: .
V: TRBV5-1
D: .
DNA: TGCGCCAGCAGCTTAGGAGCTGGGGCCAACGTCCTGACTTTC
CDR3: CASSLGAGANVLTF

J: TRBJ1-5
length: 12
size: .
V: TRBV7-9
D: .
DNA: TGTGCCAGCAGCCTCCGGGACACCACCCAGCATTTT
CDR3: CASSLRDTTQHF

J: TRBJ2-2
length: 15
size: .
V: TRBV6-5
D: .
DNA: TGTGCCAGCAGTTACTCGCGACAGCGGACCGGGGAGCTGTTTTTT
CDR3: CASSYSRQRTGELFF

J: TRBJ2-6
length: 15
size: .
V: TRBV6-1
D: TRBD1
DNA: TGTGCCAGCGGCCGACAGGGGACTGGGGCCAACGTCCTGACTTTC
CDR3: CASGRQGTGANVLTF

J: TRBJ2-2
length: 18
size: .
V: TRBV5-4
D: TRBD2
DNA: TGTGCCAGCAGCTTGGCACTAGCGGGGGGGCCGCGCACCGGGGAGCTGTTTTTT
CDR3: CASSLALAGGPRTGELFF

J: TRBJ2-7
length: 15
size: .
V: TRBV6-6
D: TRBD1
DNA: TGTGCCAGCAGTTACTCTGGGGACAGGGGAGGGTGGCAGTACTTC
CDR3: CASSYSGDRGGWQYF

J: TRBJ2-3
length: 16
size: .
V: TRBV7-3
D: TRBD2
DNA: TGTGCCAGCAGCTCCCGGACTAGCGGGGGGACTGATACGCAGTATTTT
CDR3: CASSSRTSGGTDTQYF

J: TRBJ1-6
length: 15
size: .
V: TRBV9
D: TRBD1
DNA: TGTGCCAGCAGCGTAGGAATCAGGGGGCATTCACCCCTCCACTTT
CDR3: CASSVGIRGHSPLHF

J: TRBJ1-3
length: 17
size: .
V: TRBV9
D: .
DNA: TGTGCCAGCAGCGTAGGGACACTAAGGTATTCTGGAAACACCATATATTTT
CDR3: CASSVGTLRYSGNTIYF

J: TRBJ2-1
length: 16
size: .
V: TRBV4-2
D: .
DNA: TGTGCCAGCAGCCAAGCGGCGCAGACTAGTTTATACGAGCAGTTCTTC
CDR3: CASSQAAQTSLYEQFF

J: TRBJ2-2
length: 14
size: .
V: TRBV5-1
D: .
DNA: TGCGCCAGCAGCTTGTCCCCTTCAGGGGCGGAGCTGTTTTTT
CDR3: CASSLSPSGAELFF

J: TRBJ2-1
length: 11
size: .
V: TRBV20-1
D: .
DNA: TGCAGTGCTAGTCTCTCTGGTGAGCAGTTCTTC
CDR3: CSASLSGEQFF

J: TRBJ2-6
length: 15
size: .
V: TRBV7-9
D: .
DNA: TGTGCCAGCAGCCGGTCTAGTTTTGGGGCCAACGTCCTGACTTTC
CDR3: CASSRSSFGANVLTF

J: TRBJ1-2
length: 13
size: once
V: TRBV30
D: .
DNA: TGTGCCTGGAGTGTAGGCCAGGGCGGTGGCTACACCTTC
CDR3: CAWSVGQGGGYTF

J: TRBJ1-2
length: 11
size: once
V: TRBV2
D: .
DNA: TGTGCCAGCTCTGGTAACTATGGCTACACCTTC
CDR3: CASSGNYGYTF